These 23 T cell receptor beta chains were sequenced from one sample in a study of T cells in Graves' hyperthyroidism and ophthalmopathy. TCR beta CDR3 regions were amplified from RNA. Using the HTBI primer set, a first-round RT-PCR was run on the TCR CDR3. One entry per CDR3 protein, called by TCRdb with MiXCR from the multiplex PCR reads. The table includes roughly 280,000 distinct CDR3 sequences, 20% to 25% detected once. Sequencing input: blood. Receptor source: a man aged 25-40 years with Graves' ophthalmopathy.

The sample holds many counts of this clonotype. This chain joins TRBV11-3 and TRBJ1-1; D is undetermined. The ends were cut back, 4 bases at V and 0 bases at J, with 9 bases in the middle. Germline V gene lookup returns CDR1 SGHNT and CDR2 YENEEA. This CDR3 is 14 amino acids long. The CDR3 region has the DNA TGTGCCAGCAGCTCCGGGGTCTTGAACACTGAAGCTTTCTTT. Translated, it gives CASSSGVLNTEAFF.

In this sample, this clonotype turned up many times. This chain connects TRBV20-1 to TRBJ2-1; maybe TRBD2 (5 bases). Germline CDR1 and CDR2: DFQATT and SNEGSKA (reference sequence). CDR3 length equals 15 residues. V shed 3 bases and J shed 8 bases, with 20 bases lying between them. Here the CDR3 reads CSAREDFLESYEQFF. In DNA form, the CDR3 reads TGCAGTGCTAGGGAGGACTTCCTCGAGTCATATGAGCAGTTCTTC.

This chain uses TRBV28 with TRBJ2-7; D is ambiguous. The CDR3 is 12 amino acids. V was shortened by 5 bases and J by 3 bases, with 8 bases between the two germline ends. Germline V gene data show CDR1 as MDHEN and CDR2 as SYDVKM. The CDR3 here is CASSLPGYEQYF. The CDR3 region has the DNA TGTGCCAGCAGTCTGCCTGGCTACGAGCAGTACTTC.

This clonotype is a singleton in its sample. This chain connects TRBV12-3 or TRBV12-4 to TRBJ2-5; 13 bases are a match to TRBD2. The length of the CDR3 is 18 residues. J was trimmed by 2 bases and V by 5 bases; bases with no gene match: 11. Written as DNA, the CDR3 is TGTGCCAGCAGTGGATTACCGGGACTAGCGGGGATGCAAGAGACCCAGTACTTC. It codes for CASSGLPGLAGMQETQYF.

This chain links TRBV5-1 with TRBJ2-6; D not certain. V lost 0 bases and J 3 bases, leaving 13 bases between the germline ends. The CDR3 sequence is 17 residues long. The germline V gene has CDR1 SGHRS and CDR2 YFSETQ. CDR3 residues: CASSLDWATSGANVLTF. The CDR3 coding sequence is TGCGCCAGCAGCTTGGACTGGGCCACGAGTGGGGCCAACGTCCTGACTTTC.

The J gene is TRBJ2-5, the V gene TRBV24-1, with D possibly TRBD2 on 5 matching bases. The CDR3 totals 13 residues. The germline gives CDR1 KGHDR, CDR2 SFDVKD. The V end lost 3 bases, the J end lost 5 bases, and 9 bases lay between the germline ends. The CDR3 loop is CATSDASLETQYF. As DNA, the CDR3 is TGTGCCACCAGTGATGCTAGCCTGGAGACCCAGTACTTC.

This clonotype was seen ten or more times. The chain couples TRBV5-1 to TRBJ1-1, with unresolved D. Germline CDR1 is SGHRS and CDR2 is YFSETQ. Deletions cut 4 bases from V and 5 bases from J, with 15 bases between. The CDR3 length is 14 residues. As DNA, the CDR3 is TGCGCCAGCAGCGCCCGGTTCGGAGGGACTGAAGCTTTCTTT. Residues: CASSARFGGTEAFF.

This clonotype was recorded many times. The V and J genes are TRBV3-1 and TRBJ1-2, with TRBD1 as a possible D gene (5 bases). The CDR3 spans 13 residues. The V end was cut by 4 bases, the J end by 8 bases, with 14 bases between. CDR1 is LGHDT, CDR2 YNNKEL, per germline (reference sequence). The DNA for the CDR3 is TGTGCCAGCAGCCCTGGGACTTCGGGAGGCTACACCTTC. Translation gives CASSPGTSGGYTF.

The chain links TRBV20-1 to TRBJ1-1, with TRBD1 matching 7 bases. J gave up 8 bases and V 1 base, and 13 bases lay outside the gene matches. The CDR3 runs to 15 residues. CDR1 DFQATT and CDR2 SNEGSKA come from the germline V gene (reference sequence). The CDR3 coding sequence is TGCAGTGCTAGAGTCTCTCCGGGGACAGCTAACGAAGCTTTCTTT. Encoded protein: CSARVSPGTANEAFF.

This clonotype was observed at least ten times. This rearrangement joins TRBV12-3 or TRBV12-4 to TRBJ1-2; D not certain. The CDR3 loop spans 13 amino acids. The V gene lost 7 bases and the J gene lost 9 bases, with 18 bases spanning the gap. CDR3 sequence (DNA): TGTGCCAGCACCCTAAGGGCAGCCAGCAGCTACACCTTC. This encodes CASTLRAASSYTF.

This clonotype was counted ten times or more. The chain employs TRBV11-3 and TRBJ1-1, with no clear D. Germline lookup yields CDR1 SGHNT and CDR2 YENEEA. V dropped 0 bases and J dropped 6 bases, with 11 bases sitting between them. The CDR3 sequence is 14 residues long. CDR3 amino acids: CASSLDLYGSEAFF. DNA of the CDR3: TGTGCCAGCAGCTTAGATCTGTATGGCTCTGAAGCTTTCTTT.

This clonotype was counted at least ten times. The chain joins TRBV10-2 to TRBJ2-7; TRBD1 matches 12 bases. V trimming: 4 bases; J trimming: 3 bases; junction bases outside the gene matches: 7. The CDR3 is 16 residues long. Germline V CDR1 and CDR2: WSHSY, SAAADI. Written as DNA, the CDR3 is TGCGCCAGCAGTGGGGTGGGACAGGGGGCCGTCTACGAGCAGTACTTC. Translated: CASSGVGQGAVYEQYF.

This clonotype was seen a handful of times. The V gene is TRBV10-1, the J gene TRBJ2-1; maybe TRBD1 (6 bases). V gave up 0 bases and J gave up 12 bases, with 18 bases separating them. The CDR3 consists of 15 residues. CDR1 is WNHNN and CDR2 is SYGVQD in the germline V gene (reference sequence). CDR3 protein: CASSESRDGTMLQFF. CDR3 DNA sequence: TGCGCCAGCAGTGAGTCGAGAGACGGGACAATGCTGCAGTTCTTC.

The rearrangement links TRBV6-2 or TRBV6-3 to TRBJ2-3; tentative D call: TRBD2 (6 bases). Trimming cost V 3 bases and J 1 base, with 14 bases left between them. Looked up from germline, CDR1 is MNHEY and CDR2 is SVGEGT. The CDR3 extends over 16 amino acids. This chain's CDR3 is CASSYYLASGTDTQYF. CDR3 in DNA: TGTGCCAGCAGTTATTATCTGGCTAGCGGCACAGATACGCAGTATTTT.

This clonotype was seen at least ten times. This sequence joins TRBV12-3 or TRBV12-4 and TRBJ1-1; 7 positions match TRBD1. The CDR3 loop spans 14 amino acids. V shed 6 bases and J 2 bases; nucleotides not matched to a gene: 6. This CDR3 is CASRKGQINTEAFF. The CDR3, as DNA: TGTGCCAGCAGGAAGGGACAGATCAACACTGAAGCTTTCTTT.

This clonotype appeared many times. The V and J genes are TRBV5-1 and TRBJ2-1; 10 bases map to TRBD2. After removal of 0 bases from V and 9 bases from J, the junction contained 12 bases not matched to a gene. In germline, CDR1 is SGHRS, CDR2 YFSETQ. The CDR3 spans 17 residues. CDR3 nucleotide sequence: TGCGCCAGCAGCTTGGCATCGCCTAGCGGGAGCGCGGGTGAGCAGTTCTTC. Residues: CASSLASPSGSAGEQFF.

This clonotype was counted at least ten times. The V gene is TRBV2, the J gene TRBJ1-1; TRBD1 might be the D (6 bases). The CDR3 sequence is 16 residues long. Germline V gene sequence: CDR1 SNHLY, CDR2 FYNNEI. Trimming left V 4 bases short and J 5 bases short, with 20 bases between. CDR3 amino acids: CASSGWGARGGTEAFF. Here the CDR3 DNA reads TGTGCCAGCAGTGGGTGGGGGGCGCGGGGGGGGACTGAAGCTTTCTTT.

This clonotype has just a few counts. The gene calls are TRBV7-9 and TRBJ2-3, with a possible D match to TRBD2 (5 bases). This CDR3 region has 14 residues. V lost 5 bases and J lost 2, with 11 bases in between. Germline V lookup: CDR1 SEHNR, CDR2 FQNEAQ (reference sequence). CDR3 DNA: TGTGCCAGCAGCAACGGACTGACCACAGATACGCAGTATTTT. Amino acid sequence: CASSNGLTTDTQYF.

This clonotype was detected many times. This rearrangement joins TRBV5-1 to TRBJ1-1, with a tentative D call TRBD1 (6 bases). V lost 1 base and J lost 1, with 11 bases in between. Germline CDR1 is SGHRS and CDR2 is YFSETQ. The CDR3 has 15 residues. CDR3 loop: CASSLTGHQNTEAFF. CDR3 in DNA: TGCGCCAGCAGCTTGACGGGACACCAGAACACTGAAGCTTTCTTT.

There are a few counts of this clonotype. For the CDR3, the DNA is TGCGCCAGCAGCATAGACACAGATACGCAGTATTTT. Amino acid sequence: CASSIDTDTQYF. This chain uses TRBV5-1 with TRBJ2-3, with no clear D. The CDR3 length is 12 residues. The V gene's germline CDR1 is SGHRS and CDR2 YFSETQ. Trimming removed 4 bases from V and 2 bases from J, with 5 bases in between.

This clonotype was seen just once. The gene calls are TRBV7-8 and TRBJ2-2; D gene unclear. Trimming pared 0 bases from V and 7 bases from J, leaving 6 bases between. Germline CDR1 SGHVS, CDR2 FQNEAQ. The CDR3 has 13 amino acids. In nucleotides, the CDR3 is TGTGCCAGCAGCTTAGCGGGGTTCGGGGAGCTGTTTTTT. Protein sequence: CASSLAGFGELFF.

This clonotype was counted a few times. The junction and the germline gene differ at one end; a read error may be behind it. V usage is TRBV4-1 and J usage is TRBJ2-1; the D is unclear. Germline-derived CDR1 and CDR2 are MGHRA and YSYEKL. The CDR3 contains 14 residues. The CDR3 coding sequence is TGCGCCAGCAGCCATGTTTACTCCAACAATGAGCAGTTCTTC. Residues: CASSHVYSNNEQFF.

The chain uses TRBV29-1 and TRBJ2-1, with 7 bases matching TRBD2. Germline V gene data show CDR1 as SQVTM and CDR2 as ANQGSEA. The CDR3 consists of 13 residues. V was pared by 2 bases and J by 8 bases, with 6 bases of the junction left unmatched. The chain's CDR3 is CSVELAVPDEQFF. The CDR3 coding sequence is TGCAGCGTTGAACTAGCGGTCCCCGATGAGCAGTTCTTC.